The following is a T cell receptor (beta chain) sequence with its context. Its antigen is not known. With a much larger clone just one base away, this may be a read error. This sample stems from a study of tumor-infiltrating lymphocytes in primary liver carcinoma. Study-wide results and limits: Pairs of tumor regions overlapped more than tumor-adjacent and tumor-blood pairs did. Only about 8-25% of top clones were detected in all five tumor regions.

V dropped 3 bases and J dropped 8 bases, with 17 bases sitting between them. The CDR3 spans 15 residues. From germline, CDR1 is MNHNS and CDR2 SASEGT. Between 20 and 30 mg of unsorted bulk tissue served as the source from which RNA and DNA were co-extracted. All tumor specimens exceeded 90% viable tumor cells. Total RNA (approximately 450 ng) served as template for TCR beta cDNA synthesis primed by a constant-region primer. Three rounds of nested multiplex PCR with slightly modified ARM-PCR produced TCR beta libraries. The two initial PCR rounds, roughly 11 cycles each, used TRBV1-TRBV30 forward and C-beta reverse primers. TCRdb re-called the multiplex PCR reads through MiXCR, storing one row per CDR3 protein. The sample includes about 120,000 distinct CDR3 sequences, 55% to 75% of them seen just once.

The V and J genes are TRBV6-1 and TRBJ2-1, with D perhaps TRBD1 (5 bases). This clonotype originated in a woman aged 55 to 70 with primary liver carcinoma and hepatitis B virus infection. The sample taken for sequencing was liver tumor tissue from sampling region 1. Subset described: tumor region T1, superior pole. As DNA, the CDR3 is TGTGCCAGCAGTGAGGACATCGACCCGTTCGATGAGCAGTTCTTC. This sequence encodes CASSEDIDPFDEQFF.